The TCR beta chain described here comes from a study of STAT5B mutations in CD4+ large granular lymphocyte leukemia. The CDR3 sequence is 16 residues long. V lost 2 bases, J lost 4 bases, and 3 bases stayed unmatched. Germline-derived CDR1 and CDR2 are MNHEY and SVGAGI. Generated by immunoSEQ multiplex PCR, the TCRdb table keeps only in-frame clones and is missing some. The table has fewer than 45,000 clones, about four fifths seen once; the top ten hold less than 4%. About this clone itself: What it binds is unknown.

Study-level points and caveats: TRBV06-family usage was enriched in top patient clones (8/27) versus controls (2/35).

The rearrangement links TRBV6-5 to TRBJ1-6, with 9 bases lining up with TRBD1. Specimen: CD4+ T cells from blood buffy coats. This clonotype originated in a human donor in good health. CDR3 region: CASSYRGQGYNSPLHF. The CDR3 DNA sequence: TGTGCCAGCAGTTACCGGGGACAGGGTTATAATTCACCCCTCCACTTT.